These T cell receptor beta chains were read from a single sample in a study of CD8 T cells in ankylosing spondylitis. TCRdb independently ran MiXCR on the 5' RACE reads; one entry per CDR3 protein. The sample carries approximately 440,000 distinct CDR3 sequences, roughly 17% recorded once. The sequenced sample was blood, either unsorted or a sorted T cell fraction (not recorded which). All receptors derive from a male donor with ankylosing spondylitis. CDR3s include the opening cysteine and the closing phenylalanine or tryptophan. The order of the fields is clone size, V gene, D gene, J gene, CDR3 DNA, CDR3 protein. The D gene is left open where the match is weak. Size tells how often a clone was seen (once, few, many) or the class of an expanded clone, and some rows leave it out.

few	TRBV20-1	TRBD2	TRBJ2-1	TGCAGTGCTAGATCACCGACTAGCGGGAGTGTCGATGAGCAGTTCTTC	CSARSPTSGSVDEQFF
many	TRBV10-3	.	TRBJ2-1	TGTGCCATCAGTGAGTCGAGGAGGTTAAGTCCTCATGAGCAGTTCTTC	CAISESRRLSPHEQFF
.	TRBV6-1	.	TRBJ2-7	TGTGCCAGCGGGGCTGTGTCCGGCACCCAGGGCGAGCAGTACTTC	CASGAVSGTQGEQYF
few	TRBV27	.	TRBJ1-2	TGTGCCAGCAGTTTAAGGGCCTTACAAAGGCGGGAAGGCTACACCTTC	CASSLRALQRREGYTF
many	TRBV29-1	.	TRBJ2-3	TGCAGCGTTACTTGGGGCGGTGGCACAGATACGCAGTATTTT	CSVTWGGGTDTQYF
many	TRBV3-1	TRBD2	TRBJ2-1	TGTGCCAGCAGCCCCCTTGGGCTAGCGGGCCCGGGTGAGCAGTTCTTC	CASSPLGLAGPGEQFF
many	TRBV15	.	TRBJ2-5	TGTGCCACCAGCAGAGATCGGGGGACAAAAGAGACCCAGTACTTC	CATSRDRGTKETQYF
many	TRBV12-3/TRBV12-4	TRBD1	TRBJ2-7	TGTGCCAGCAGCACTGCCGGGACAGGGGTTAGCGAGCAGTACTTC	CASSTAGTGVSEQYF
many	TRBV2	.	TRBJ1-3	TGTGCCAGCAGTGGGGGCTTCTCTGGAAACACCATATATTTT	CASSGGFSGNTIYF
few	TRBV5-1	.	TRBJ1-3	TGCGCCAGCAGCCCTCGACTGGGGACCTCTGGAAACACCATATATTTT	CASSPRLGTSGNTIYF
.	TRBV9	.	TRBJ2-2	TGTGCCAGCAGCGTAGTCCTTCGGGGGCCCGGGGAGCTGTTTTTT	CASSVVLRGPGELFF
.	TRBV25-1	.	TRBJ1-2	TGTGCCAGCGCGATTAGATGGAAGATCTATGGCTACACCTTC	CASAIRWKIYGYTF
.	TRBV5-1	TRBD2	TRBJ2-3	TGCGCCAGCACTCGTTGGGCGGGAGGCACAGATACGCAGTATTTT	CASTRWAGGTDTQYF
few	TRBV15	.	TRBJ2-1	TGTGCCACCAGCAGAGGAGGGAGCTCCTACAATGAGCAGTTCTTC	CATSRGGSSYNEQFF
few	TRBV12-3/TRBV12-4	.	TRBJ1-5	TGTGCCAGCAGTGTACATAACAATCAGCCCCAGCATTTT	CASSVHNNQPQHF
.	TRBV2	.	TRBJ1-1	TGTGCCAGCAGATACAGGGTCATGAACACTGAAGCTTTCTTT	CASRYRVMNTEAFF
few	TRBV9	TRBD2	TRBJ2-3	TGTGCCAGCAGCGTAGGGCTAGCGGGAGGTCCCGATACGCAGTATTTT	CASSVGLAGGPDTQYF
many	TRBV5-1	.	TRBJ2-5	TGCGCCAGCACCCAGAGCCAAGAGACCCAGTACTTC	CASTQSQETQYF
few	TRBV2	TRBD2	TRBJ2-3	TGTGCCAGCAGTGATCTAGCGGGGGCGATGGATACGCAGTATTTT	CASSDLAGAMDTQYF
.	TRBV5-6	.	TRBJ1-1	TGTGCCAGCAGCCGCTTTCCCGAGGCCACTGAAGCTTTCTTT	CASSRFPEATEAFF
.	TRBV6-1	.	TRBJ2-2	TGTGCCAGCAGCAGATTTCGGGACATAGGTTCCGGGGAGCTGTTTTTT	CASSRFRDIGSGELFF
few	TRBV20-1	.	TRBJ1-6	TGCAGTGCAGCGGGACTTCGGAGCTCCTATAATTCACCCCTCCACTTT	CSAAGLRSSYNSPLHF
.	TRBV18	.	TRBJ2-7	TGTGCCAGCTCACCCGTCAGGACGGTCTCCTACGAGCAGTACTTC	CASSPVRTVSYEQYF